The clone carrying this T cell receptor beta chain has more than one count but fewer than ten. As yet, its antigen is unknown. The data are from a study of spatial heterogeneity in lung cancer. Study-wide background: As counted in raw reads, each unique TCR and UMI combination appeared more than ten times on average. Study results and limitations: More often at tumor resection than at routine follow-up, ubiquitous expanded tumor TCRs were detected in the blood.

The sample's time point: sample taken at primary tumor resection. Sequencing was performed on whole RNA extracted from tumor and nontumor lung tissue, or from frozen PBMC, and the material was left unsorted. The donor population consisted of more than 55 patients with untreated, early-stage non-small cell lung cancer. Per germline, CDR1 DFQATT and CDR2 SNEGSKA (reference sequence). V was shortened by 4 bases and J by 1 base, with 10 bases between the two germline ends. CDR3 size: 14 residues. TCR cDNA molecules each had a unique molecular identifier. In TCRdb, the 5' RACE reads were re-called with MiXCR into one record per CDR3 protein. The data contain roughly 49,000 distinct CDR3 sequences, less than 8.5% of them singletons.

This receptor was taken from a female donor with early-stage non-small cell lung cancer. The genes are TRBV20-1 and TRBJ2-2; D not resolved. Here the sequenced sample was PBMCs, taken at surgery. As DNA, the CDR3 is TGCAGTGCTATACGAGACTTGAACACCGGGGAGCTGTTTTTT. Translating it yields CSAIRDLNTGELFF.